This T cell receptor (beta chain) was found in a study of OX40 agonist ivuxolimab in advanced cancers. Blood was sampled at baseline, cycle 4 day 1, and cycle 7 day 1. The CDR3 covers 17 residues. V was pared by 0 bases and J by 2 bases, with 14 bases between. Looked up from germline, CDR1 is MGHRA and CDR2 is YSYEKL. Measured with immunoSEQ multiplex PCR; TCRdb has only the in-frame clones, and not every one. The table has around 30,000 clones, roughly 80% seen once. Specimen: CD4+ or CD8+ T cells sorted from blood, collected in a trial of the OX40 agonist ivuxolimab. The rearrangement uses TRBV4-1 and TRBJ2-1, with D unresolved. The receptor's source is an adult with an advanced solid tumor such as melanoma, head and neck, liver or kidney cancer. CDR3 nucleotide sequence: TGCGCCAGCAGCCAAGATGGGCGGATCATTACCTACAATGAGCAGTTCTTC. Protein product: CASSQDGRIITYNEQFF.